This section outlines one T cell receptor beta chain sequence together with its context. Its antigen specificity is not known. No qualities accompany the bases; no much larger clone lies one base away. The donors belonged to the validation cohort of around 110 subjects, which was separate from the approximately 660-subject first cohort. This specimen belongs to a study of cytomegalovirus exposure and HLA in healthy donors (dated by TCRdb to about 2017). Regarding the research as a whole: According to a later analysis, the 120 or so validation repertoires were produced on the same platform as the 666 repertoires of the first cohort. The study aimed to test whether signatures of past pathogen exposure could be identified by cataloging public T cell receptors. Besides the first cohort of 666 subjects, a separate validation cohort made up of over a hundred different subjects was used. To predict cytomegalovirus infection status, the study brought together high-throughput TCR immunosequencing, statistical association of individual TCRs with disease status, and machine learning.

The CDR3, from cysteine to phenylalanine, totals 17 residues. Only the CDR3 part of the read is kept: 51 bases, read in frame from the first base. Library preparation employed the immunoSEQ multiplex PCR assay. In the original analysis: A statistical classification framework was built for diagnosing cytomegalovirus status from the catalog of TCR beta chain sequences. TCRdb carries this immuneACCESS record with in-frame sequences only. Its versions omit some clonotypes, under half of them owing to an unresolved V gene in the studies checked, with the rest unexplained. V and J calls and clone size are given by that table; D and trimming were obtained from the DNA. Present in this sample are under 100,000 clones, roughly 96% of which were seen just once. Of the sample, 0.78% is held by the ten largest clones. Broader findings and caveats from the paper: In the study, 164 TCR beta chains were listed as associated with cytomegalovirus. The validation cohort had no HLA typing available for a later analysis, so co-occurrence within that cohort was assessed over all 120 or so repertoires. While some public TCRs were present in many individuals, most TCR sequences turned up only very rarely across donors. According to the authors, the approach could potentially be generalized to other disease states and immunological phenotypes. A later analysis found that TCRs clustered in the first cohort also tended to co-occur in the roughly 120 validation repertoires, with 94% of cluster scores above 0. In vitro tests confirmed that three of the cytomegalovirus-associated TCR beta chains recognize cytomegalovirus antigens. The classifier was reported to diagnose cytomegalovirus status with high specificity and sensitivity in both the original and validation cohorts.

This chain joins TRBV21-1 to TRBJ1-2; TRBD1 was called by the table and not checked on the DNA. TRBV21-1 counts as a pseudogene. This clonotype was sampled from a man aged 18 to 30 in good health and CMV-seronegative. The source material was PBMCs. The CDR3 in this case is CASSKPGQGPFNYGYTF. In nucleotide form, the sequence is TGTGCCAGCAGCAAACCGGGACAGGGCCCCTTTAACTATGGCTACACCTTC.